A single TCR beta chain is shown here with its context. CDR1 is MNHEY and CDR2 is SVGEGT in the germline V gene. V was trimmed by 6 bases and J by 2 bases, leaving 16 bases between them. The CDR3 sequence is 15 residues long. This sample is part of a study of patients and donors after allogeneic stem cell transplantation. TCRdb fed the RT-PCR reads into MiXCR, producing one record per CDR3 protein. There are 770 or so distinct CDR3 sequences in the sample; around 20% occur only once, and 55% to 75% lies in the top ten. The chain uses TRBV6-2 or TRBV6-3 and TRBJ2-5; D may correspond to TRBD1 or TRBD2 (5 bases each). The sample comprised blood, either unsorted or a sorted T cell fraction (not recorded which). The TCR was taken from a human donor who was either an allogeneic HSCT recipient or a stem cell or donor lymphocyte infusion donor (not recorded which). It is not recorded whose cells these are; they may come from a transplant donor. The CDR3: CASRPPGRAQETQYF. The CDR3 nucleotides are TGTGCCAGCAGACCGCCGGGGCGAGCTCAAGAGACCCAGTACTTC.